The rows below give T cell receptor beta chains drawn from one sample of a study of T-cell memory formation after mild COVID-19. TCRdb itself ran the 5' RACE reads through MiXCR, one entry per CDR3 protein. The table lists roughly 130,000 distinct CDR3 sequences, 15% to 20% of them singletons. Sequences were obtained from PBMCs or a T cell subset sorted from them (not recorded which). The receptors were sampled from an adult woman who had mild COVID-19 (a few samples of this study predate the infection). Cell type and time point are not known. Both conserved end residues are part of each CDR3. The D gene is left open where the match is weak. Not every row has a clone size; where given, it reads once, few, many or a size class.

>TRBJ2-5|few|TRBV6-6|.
CASSPGGTPQETQYF
TGTGCCAGCAGCCCGGGCGGGACACCCCAGGAGACCCAGTACTTC
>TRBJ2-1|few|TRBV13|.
CASSLVIANEQFF
TGTGCCAGCAGCTTAGTGATTGCCAATGAGCAGTTCTTC
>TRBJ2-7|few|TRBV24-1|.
CATSDPTAAYEQYF
TGTGCCACCAGTGACCCGACTGCTGCCTACGAGCAGTACTTC
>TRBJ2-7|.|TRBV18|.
CASSLRGSASYEQYF
TGTGCCAGCTCACTTCGGGGATCGGCCTCCTACGAGCAGTACTTC
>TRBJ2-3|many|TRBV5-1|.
CASSSGQTDTQYF
TGCGCCAGCAGCTCCGGACAAACAGATACGCAGTATTTT
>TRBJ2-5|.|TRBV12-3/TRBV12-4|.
CASSRDLPGTQYF
TGTGCCAGCAGTCGGGACCTCCCAGGGACCCAGTACTTC
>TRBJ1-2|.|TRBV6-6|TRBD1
CASSRPGQGNYGYTF
TGTGCCAGCAGTCGTCCGGGACAGGGAAACTATGGCTACACCTTC
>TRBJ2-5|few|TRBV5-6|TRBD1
CASSHRDRETQYF
TGTGCCAGCAGCCACCGGGACAGAGAGACCCAGTACTTC
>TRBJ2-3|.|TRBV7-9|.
CASSLVGGPPDTQYF
TGTGCCAGCAGCTTAGTTGGAGGGCCTCCAGATACGCAGTATTTT
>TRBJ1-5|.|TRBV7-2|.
CASSFTQQPQHF
TGTGCCAGCAGCTTCACACAACAGCCCCAGCATTTT
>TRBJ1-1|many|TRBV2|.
CASTGAENTEAFF
TGTGCCAGCACCGGGGCGGAGAACACTGAAGCTTTCTTT
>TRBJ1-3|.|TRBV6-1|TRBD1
CASTGGDSGNTIYF
TGTGCCAGCACCGGGGGGGACAGTGGAAACACCATATATTTT
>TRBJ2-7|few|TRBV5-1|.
CASSLTPPDSSYEQYF
TGCGCCAGCAGCTTGACGCCCCCGGATAGCTCCTACGAGCAGTACTTC
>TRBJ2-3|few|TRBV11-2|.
CASSSSPRPRTSTDTQYF
TGTGCCAGCAGCTCCTCCCCCAGACCGAGGACTAGCACAGATACGCAGTATTTT
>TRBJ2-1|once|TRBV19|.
CASSIHGSESSYNEQFF
TGTGCCAGTAGTATTCATGGTAGCGAGAGCTCCTACAATGAGCAGTTCTTC
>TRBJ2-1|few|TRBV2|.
CASSRSSRNEQFF
TGTGCCAGCAGTAGGTCTAGCCGCAATGAGCAGTTCTTC